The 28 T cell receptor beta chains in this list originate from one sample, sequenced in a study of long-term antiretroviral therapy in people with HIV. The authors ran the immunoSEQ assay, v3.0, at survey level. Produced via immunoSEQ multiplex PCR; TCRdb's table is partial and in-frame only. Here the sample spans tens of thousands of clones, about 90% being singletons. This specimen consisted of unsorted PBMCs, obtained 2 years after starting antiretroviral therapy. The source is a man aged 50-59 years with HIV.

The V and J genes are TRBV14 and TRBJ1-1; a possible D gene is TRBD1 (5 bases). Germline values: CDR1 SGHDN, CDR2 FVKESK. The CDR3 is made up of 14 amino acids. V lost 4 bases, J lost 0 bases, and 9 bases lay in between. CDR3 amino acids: CASSPGLMNTEAFF. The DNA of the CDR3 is TGTGCCAGCAGCCCGGGACTTATGAACACTGAAGCTTTCTTT.

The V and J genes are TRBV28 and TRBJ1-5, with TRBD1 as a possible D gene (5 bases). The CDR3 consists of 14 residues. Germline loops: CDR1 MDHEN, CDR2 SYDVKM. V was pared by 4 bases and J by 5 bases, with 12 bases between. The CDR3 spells CASSWSGPDQPQHF. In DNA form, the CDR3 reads TGTGCCAGCAGTTGGTCAGGGCCCGATCAGCCCCAGCATTTT.

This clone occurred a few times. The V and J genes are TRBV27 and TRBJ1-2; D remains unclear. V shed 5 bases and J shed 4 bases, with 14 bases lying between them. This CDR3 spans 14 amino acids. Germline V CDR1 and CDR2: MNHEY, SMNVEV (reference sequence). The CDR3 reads CASSPLTATYGYTF. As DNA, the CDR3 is TGTGCCAGCAGTCCACTCACGGCGACCTATGGCTACACCTTC.

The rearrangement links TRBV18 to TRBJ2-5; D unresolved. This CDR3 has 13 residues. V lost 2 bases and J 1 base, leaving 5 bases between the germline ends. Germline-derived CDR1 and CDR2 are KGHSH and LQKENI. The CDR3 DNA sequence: TGTGCCAGCTCACCAAGCCTCCAAGAGACCCAGTACTTC. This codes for CASSPSLQETQYF.

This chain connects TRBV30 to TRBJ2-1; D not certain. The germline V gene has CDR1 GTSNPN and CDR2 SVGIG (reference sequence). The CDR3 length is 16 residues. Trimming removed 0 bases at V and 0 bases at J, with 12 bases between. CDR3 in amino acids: CAWSVLAVRSYNEQFF. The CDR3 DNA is TGTGCCTGGAGTGTACTGGCCGTTCGCTCCTACAATGAGCAGTTCTTC.

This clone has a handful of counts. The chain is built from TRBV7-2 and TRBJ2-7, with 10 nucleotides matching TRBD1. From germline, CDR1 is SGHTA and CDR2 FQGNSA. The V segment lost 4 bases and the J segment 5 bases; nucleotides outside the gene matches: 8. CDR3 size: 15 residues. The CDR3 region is CASSSSTGGWDEQYF. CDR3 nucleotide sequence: TGTGCCAGCAGCTCCTCGACAGGGGGCTGGGACGAGCAGTACTTC.

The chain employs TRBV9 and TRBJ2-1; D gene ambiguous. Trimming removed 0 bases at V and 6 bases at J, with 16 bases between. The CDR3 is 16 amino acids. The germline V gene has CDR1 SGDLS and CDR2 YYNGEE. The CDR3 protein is CASSVGHPELSNEQFF. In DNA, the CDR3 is TGTGCCAGCAGCGTAGGACATCCCGAACTATCCAATGAGCAGTTCTTC.

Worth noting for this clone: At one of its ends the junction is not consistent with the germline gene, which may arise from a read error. CDR3 DNA: TGTGCTAGCAGCCCCGGAAGGGACGCAGATACGCAGTATTTT. Translating gives CASSPGRDADTQYF. This chain connects TRBV7-7 to TRBJ2-3; possibly TRBD1 or TRBD2 for D (5 bases each). Germline V gene sequence: CDR1 SSHAT, CDR2 FNYEAQ (reference sequence). This CDR3 has 14 residues.

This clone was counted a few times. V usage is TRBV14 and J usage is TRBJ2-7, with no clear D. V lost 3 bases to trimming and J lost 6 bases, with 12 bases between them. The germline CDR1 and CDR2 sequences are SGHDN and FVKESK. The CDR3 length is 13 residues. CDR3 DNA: TGTGCCAGCAGCCACCCACGTCGGCGCGAGCAGTACTTC. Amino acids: CASSHPRRREQYF.

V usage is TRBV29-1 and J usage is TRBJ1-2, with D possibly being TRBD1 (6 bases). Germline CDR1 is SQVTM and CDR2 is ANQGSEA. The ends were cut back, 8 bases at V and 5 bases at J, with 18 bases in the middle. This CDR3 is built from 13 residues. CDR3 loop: CSFRDTLGYGYTF. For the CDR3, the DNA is TGCAGCTTCCGGGACACCTTGGGGTATGGCTACACCTTC.

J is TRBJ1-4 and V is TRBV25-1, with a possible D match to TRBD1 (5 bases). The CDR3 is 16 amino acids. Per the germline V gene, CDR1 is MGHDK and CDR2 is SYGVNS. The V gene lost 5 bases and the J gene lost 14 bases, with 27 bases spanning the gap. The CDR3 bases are TGTGCCAGCAGTAAAACCCTGGACACCGGTTACGAAGTGCTGTTTTTT. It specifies CASSKTLDTGYEVLFF.

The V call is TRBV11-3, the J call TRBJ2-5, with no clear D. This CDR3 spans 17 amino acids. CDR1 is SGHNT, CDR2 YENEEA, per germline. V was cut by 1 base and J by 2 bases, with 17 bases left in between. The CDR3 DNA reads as TGTGCCAGCAGCTTAGGTTGGACCAGGCAAGCTCAAGAGACCCAGTACTTC. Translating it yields CASSLGWTRQAQETQYF.

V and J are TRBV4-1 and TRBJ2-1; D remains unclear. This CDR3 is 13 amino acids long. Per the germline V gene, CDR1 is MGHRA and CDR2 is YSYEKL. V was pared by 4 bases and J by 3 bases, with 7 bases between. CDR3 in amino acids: CASSRVIYNEQFF. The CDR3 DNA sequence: TGCGCCAGCAGCCGGGTTATCTACAATGAGCAGTTCTTC.

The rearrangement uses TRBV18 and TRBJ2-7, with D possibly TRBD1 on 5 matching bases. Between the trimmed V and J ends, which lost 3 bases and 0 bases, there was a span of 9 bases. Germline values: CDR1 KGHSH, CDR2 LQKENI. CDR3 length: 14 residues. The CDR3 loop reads CASSPTANSYEQYF. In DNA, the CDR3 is TGTGCCAGCTCACCGACAGCTAACTCCTACGAGCAGTACTTC.

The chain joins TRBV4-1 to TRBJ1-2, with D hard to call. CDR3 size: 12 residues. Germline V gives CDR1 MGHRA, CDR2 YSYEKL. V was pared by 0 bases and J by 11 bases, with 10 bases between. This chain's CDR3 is CASSQDGSGYTF. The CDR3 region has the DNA TGCGCCAGCAGCCAAGATGGCAGTGGGTACACCTTC.

In nucleotides, the CDR3 is TGTGCCAGCAGCTATTTCCAAGACAATGAGCAGTTCTTC. This encodes CASSYFQDNEQFF. The chain is built from TRBV7-9 and TRBJ2-1; unclear D gene. V shed 4 bases and J shed 5 bases, with 9 bases lying between them. Germline CDR1 and CDR2: SEHNR and FQNEAQ (reference sequence). This CDR3 contains 13 residues.

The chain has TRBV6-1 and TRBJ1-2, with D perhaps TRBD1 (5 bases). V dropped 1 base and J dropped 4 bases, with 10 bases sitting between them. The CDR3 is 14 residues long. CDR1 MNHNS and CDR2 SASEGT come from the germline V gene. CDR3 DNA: TGTGCCAGCAGTGAAGGTTCGGGGGGCTATGGCTACACCTTC. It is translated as CASSEGSGGYGYTF.

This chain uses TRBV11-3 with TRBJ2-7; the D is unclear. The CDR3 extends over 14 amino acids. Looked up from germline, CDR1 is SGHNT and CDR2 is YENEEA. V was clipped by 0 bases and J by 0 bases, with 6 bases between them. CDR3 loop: CASSLDPSSYEQYF. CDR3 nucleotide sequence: TGTGCCAGCAGCTTAGACCCCAGCTCCTACGAGCAGTACTTC.

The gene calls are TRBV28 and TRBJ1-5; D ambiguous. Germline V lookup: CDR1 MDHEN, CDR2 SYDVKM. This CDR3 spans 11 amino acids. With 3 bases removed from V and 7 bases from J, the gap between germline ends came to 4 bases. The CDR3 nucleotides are TGTGCCAGCAGTTTCCCCCAGCCCCAGCATTTT. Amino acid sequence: CASSFPQPQHF.

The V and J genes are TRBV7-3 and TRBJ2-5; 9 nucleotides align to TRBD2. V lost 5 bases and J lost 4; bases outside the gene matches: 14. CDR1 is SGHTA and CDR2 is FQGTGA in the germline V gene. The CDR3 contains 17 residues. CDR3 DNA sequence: TGTGCCAGCAGCCCTGGGGCGGGGGGGCTTCTAGGAGAGACCCAGTACTTC. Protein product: CASSPGAGGLLGETQYF.

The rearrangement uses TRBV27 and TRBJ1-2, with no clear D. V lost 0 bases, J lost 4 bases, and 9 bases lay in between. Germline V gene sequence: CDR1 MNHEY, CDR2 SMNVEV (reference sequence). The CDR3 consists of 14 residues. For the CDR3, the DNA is TGTGCCAGCAGTTTATCGAAGGGTCCCTATGGCTACACCTTC. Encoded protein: CASSLSKGPYGYTF.

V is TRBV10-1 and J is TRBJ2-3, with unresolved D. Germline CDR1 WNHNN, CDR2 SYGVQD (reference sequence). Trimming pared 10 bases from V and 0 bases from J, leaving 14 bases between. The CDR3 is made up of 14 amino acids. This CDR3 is CATSRRASTDTQYF. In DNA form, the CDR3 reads TGCGCCACTTCAAGACGGGCTAGCACAGATACGCAGTATTTT.

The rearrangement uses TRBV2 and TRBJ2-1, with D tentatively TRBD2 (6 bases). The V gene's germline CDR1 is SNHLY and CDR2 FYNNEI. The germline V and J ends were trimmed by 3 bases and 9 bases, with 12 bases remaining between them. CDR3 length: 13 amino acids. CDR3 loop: CASSDQLAGEQFF. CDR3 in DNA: TGTGCCAGCAGTGACCAACTAGCTGGTGAGCAGTTCTTC.

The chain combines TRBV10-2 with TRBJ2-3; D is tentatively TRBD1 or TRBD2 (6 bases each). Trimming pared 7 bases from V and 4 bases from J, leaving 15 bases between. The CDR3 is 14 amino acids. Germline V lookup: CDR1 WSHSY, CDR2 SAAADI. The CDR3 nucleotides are TGCGCCAGCACCCCGAGGGGGGAGGCAGATACGCAGTATTTT. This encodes CASTPRGEADTQYF.

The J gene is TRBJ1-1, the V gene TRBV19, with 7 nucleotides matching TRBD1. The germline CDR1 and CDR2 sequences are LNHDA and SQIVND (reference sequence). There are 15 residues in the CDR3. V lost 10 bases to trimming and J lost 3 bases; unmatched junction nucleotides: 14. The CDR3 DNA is TGTGCCACCAACCCCACCGGGACAGAACACACTGAAGCTTTCTTT. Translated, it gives CATNPTGTEHTEAFF.

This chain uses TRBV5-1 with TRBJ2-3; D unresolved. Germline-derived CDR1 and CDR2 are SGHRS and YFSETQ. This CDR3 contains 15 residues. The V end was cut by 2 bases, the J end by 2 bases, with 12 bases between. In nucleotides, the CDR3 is TGCGCCAGCAGCTTAGGTCATATGTACACAGATACGCAGTATTTT. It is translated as CASSLGHMYTDTQYF.

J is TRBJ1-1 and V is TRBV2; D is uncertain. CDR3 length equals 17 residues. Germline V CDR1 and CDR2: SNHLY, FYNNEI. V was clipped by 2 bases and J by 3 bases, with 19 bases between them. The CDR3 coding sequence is TGTGCCAGCAGTGAAAGGCAGAGGGTTATATTCCACACTGAAGCTTTCTTT. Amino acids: CASSERQRVIFHTEAFF.

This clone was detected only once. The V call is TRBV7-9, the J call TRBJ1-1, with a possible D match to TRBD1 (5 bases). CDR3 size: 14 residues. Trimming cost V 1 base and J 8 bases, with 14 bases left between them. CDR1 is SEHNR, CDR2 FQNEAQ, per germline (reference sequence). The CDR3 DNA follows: TGTGCCAGCAGCTTAGTGGGGGGGTATACCGAAGCTTTCTTT. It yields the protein CASSLVGGYTEAFF.